The 30 T cell receptor beta chains presented below share a single source sample, sequenced in a study of prognosis after radiotherapy for stage I lung cancer. From genomic DNA, two-round multiplex PCR was used to amplify TCR beta CDR3. Initially, in first-round PCR, primers specific to each TRBV and TRBJ gene were used. A single record per CDR3 protein comes from TCRdb applying MiXCR to the multiplex PCR reads. The sample shows more than 9,000 distinct CDR3 sequences, roughly half of them seen only once. The sample here was PBMCs, taken before or after stereotactic body radiation therapy (not recorded which). These receptors originate from a donor over 45 with non-small cell lung cancer.

A few counts support this clonotype. In DNA form, the CDR3 reads TGTGCCAGCAGCGACTACAGGGGAGTAGGTGAAAAACTGTTTTTT. Protein: CASSDYRGVGEKLFF. This chain links TRBV5-6 with TRBJ1-4; 7 nucleotides agree with TRBD1. This CDR3 comprises 15 residues. The J segment lost 7 bases and the V segment lost 4 bases, leaving 10 bases of the junction unmatched. Germline lookup yields CDR1 SGHDT and CDR2 YYEEEE.

The CDR3 DNA sequence: TGTGCCAGCAGCTTTGGGACAGATCAGCCCCAGCATTTT. Amino acids: CASSFGTDQPQHF. This sequence joins TRBV7-9 and TRBJ1-5; TRBD1 agrees at 7 bases. This CDR3 comprises 13 residues. Germline V lookup: CDR1 SEHNR, CDR2 FQNEAQ (reference sequence). The junction had 1 base not matched to a gene; V was cut back by 3 bases and J by 5 bases.

The chain has TRBV28 and TRBJ1-5, with no clear D. This CDR3 has 12 residues. CDR1 and CDR2 from the germline V gene are MDHEN and SYDVKM. V lost 3 bases and J lost 6, with 6 bases in between. CDR3 in DNA: TGTGCCAGCAGTTTGTCTTCTCAGCCCCAGCATTTT. Protein product: CASSLSSQPQHF.

Ten or more counts support this clonotype. The chain couples TRBV29-1 to TRBJ2-1; D gene unclear. V gave up 8 bases and J gave up 4 bases, with 9 bases separating them. CDR1 SQVTM and CDR2 ANQGSEA come from the germline V gene. This CDR3 region has 11 residues. Here the CDR3 reads CSTVRYNEQFF. As DNA, the CDR3 is TGCAGCACCGTACGTTACAATGAGCAGTTCTTC.

By proportion, this clonotype is medium-sized (0.01 to 0.1%). This chain joins TRBV6-2 or TRBV6-3 and TRBJ1-5; 7 positions agree with TRBD1. J was trimmed by 2 bases and V by 2 bases; bases with no gene match: 18. The CDR3 has 20 residues. Germline-derived CDR1 and CDR2 are MNHEY and SVGEGT. CDR3 in amino acids: CASSYGSGGQIVSGNQPQHF. The CDR3 DNA reads TGTGCCAGCAGTTACGGTAGCGGGGGACAGATCGTCTCTGGCAATCAGCCCCAGCATTTT.

The chain is built from TRBV20-1 and TRBJ2-2; 12 positions agree with TRBD1. The CDR3 has 16 residues. J lost 3 bases, V lost 6 bases, and 8 bases had no gene match. CDR1 is DFQATT and CDR2 is SNEGSKA in the germline V gene (reference sequence). The DNA for the CDR3 is TGCAGTGCCCCGGGACAGGGGGCCCCTTACACCGGGGAGCTGTTTTTT. Translation: CSAPGQGAPYTGELFF.

Sample share makes this clonotype medium-sized. This chain links TRBV6-1 with TRBJ2-1, with 10 bases fitting TRBD2. Per the germline V gene, CDR1 is MNHNS and CDR2 is SASEGT. The CDR3 runs to 13 residues. The J segment lost 9 bases and the V segment lost 7 bases, leaving 6 bases of the junction unmatched. CDR3 coding DNA: TGTGCCAGCAAGCAGCGGGAGGGTCCTGAGCAGTTCTTC. Amino acid sequence: CASKQREGPEQFF.

By its share, this clonotype is medium-sized (0.01 to 0.1%). The chain is built from TRBV25-1 and TRBJ2-1, with a tentative D call TRBD2 (5 bases). Looked up from germline, CDR1 is MGHDK and CDR2 is SYGVNS. The CDR3 runs to 12 residues. The V and J ends lost 2 bases and 10 bases respectively, with 9 bases between them. The CDR3 region is CASSENSGEQFF. CDR3 bases: TGTGCCAGCAGTGAAAATTCGGGAGAGCAGTTCTTC.

There are many counts of this clonotype. CDR3 nucleotides: TGTGCCAGCACCTTCGTCCTCGGCACAGATACGCAGTATTTT. Encoded protein: CASTFVLGTDTQYF. J is TRBJ2-3 and V is TRBV28; D gene uncertain. CDR3 length equals 14 residues. The V gene's germline CDR1 is MDHEN and CDR2 SYDVKM. V was clipped by 7 bases and J by 1 base, with 12 bases between them.

The V call is TRBV6-5, the J call TRBJ1-5; D remains ambiguous. Germline-derived CDR1 and CDR2 are MNHEY and SVGAGI. The V end was cut by 2 bases, the J end by 8 bases, with 10 bases between. This CDR3 contains 13 residues. The CDR3 DNA is TGTGCCAGCAGTTACACCATAGGTAAGCCCCAGCATTTT. It is translated as CASSYTIGKPQHF.

This clonotype counts as medium-sized. The rearrangement joins TRBV25-1 to TRBJ2-3, with D unresolved. The CDR3 has 13 residues. Germline V gene sequence: CDR1 MGHDK, CDR2 SYGVNS. V lost 4 bases and J lost 3, with 8 bases in between. Here the CDR3 DNA reads TGTGCCAGCAGTGTCAGTAGAACAGATACGCAGTATTTT. Translated: CASSVSRTDTQYF.

A note on this clonotype: A read error may explain this, as a much larger clone is one base away. The chain is built from TRBV10-3 and TRBJ2-3, with TRBD2 matching over 10 bases. Germline CDR1 is ENHRY and CDR2 is SYGVKD. This CDR3 contains 15 residues. The V and J ends lost 7 bases and 2 bases, in that order; junction bases with no gene match: 6. As DNA, the CDR3 is TGTGCCATCACCGGACTAGCGGTGACCACAGATACGCAGTATTTT. Its protein is CAITGLAVTTDTQYF.

This clonotype is judged medium-sized. The CDR3: CAWTSTGRAYEQYF. Written as DNA, the CDR3 is TGTGCCTGGACCTCGACAGGGAGGGCCTACGAGCAGTACTTC. The J gene is TRBJ2-7, the V gene TRBV30, with D possibly being TRBD1 or TRBD2 (7 bases each). The CDR3 runs to 14 residues. V lost 4 bases to trimming and J lost 2 bases, with 15 bases between them. The germline gives CDR1 GTSNPN, CDR2 SVGIG (reference sequence).

This clonotype was recorded many times. CDR3 region: CASSLEKWSGANVLTF. The CDR3 DNA reads TGTGCCAGCAGCTTGGAAAAGTGGTCTGGGGCCAACGTCCTGACTTTC. The V call is TRBV5-4, the J call TRBJ2-6; D remains unclear. The CDR3 totals 16 residues. The V gene's germline CDR1 is SGHNT and CDR2 YYREEE (reference sequence). V was shortened by 0 bases and J by 1 base, with 8 bases between the two germline ends.

The chain employs TRBV20-1 and TRBJ2-3; 16 bases line up with TRBD2. Trimming removed 8 bases from V and 3 bases from J; junction bases left unmatched: 11. Germline-derived CDR1 and CDR2 are DFQATT and SNEGSKA (reference sequence). The CDR3 has 17 residues. CDR3 in DNA: TGCAGTACCAAAAGGGGACTAGCGGGAGGGGGAACAGATACGCAGTATTTT. It specifies CSTKRGLAGGGTDTQYF.

In this sample, this clonotype is medium-sized. The chain joins TRBV11-2 to TRBJ2-3, with D hard to call. Trimming shortened V by 4 bases and J by 5 bases, and 10 bases separated the two germline ends. This CDR3 is 13 amino acids long. Germline V gene sequence: CDR1 SGHAT, CDR2 FQNNGV. This chain's CDR3 is CASSSNYGDTQYF. CDR3 in DNA: TGTGCCAGCAGCTCAAACTACGGAGATACGCAGTATTTT.

V gene TRBV19 combines with J gene TRBJ1-2; TRBD1 agrees at 7 bases. This CDR3 is 12 amino acids long. Trimming cost V 7 bases and J 3 bases; bases outside gene matches: 2. Germline CDR1 is LNHDA and CDR2 is SQIVND (reference sequence). The CDR3 DNA follows: TGTGCCAGTAACAGGGGTGACTATGGCTACACCTTC. It is translated as CASNRGDYGYTF.

In its sample, this clonotype is medium-sized (0.01 to 0.1%). This chain joins TRBV28 and TRBJ2-3, with 7 bases identical to TRBD2. Losses at the gene ends were 4 bases for V and 2 bases for J; bases not matched to a gene: 9. This CDR3 has 16 amino acids. Germline V gives CDR1 MDHEN, CDR2 SYDVKM. The CDR3 DNA sequence: TGTGCCAGCAGTTCTCGTGGTAGCGGGCACACAGATACGCAGTATTTT. This gives the protein CASSSRGSGHTDTQYF. Looking up the rest from reference TRBV28 and TRBJ2-3 gives the full variable domain: DVKVTQSSRYLVKRTGEKVFLECVQDMDHENMFWYRQDPGLGLRLIYFSYDVKMKEKGDIPEGYSVSREKKERFSLILESASTNQTSMYLCASSSRGSGHTDTQYFGPGTRLTVL.

The rearrangement uses TRBV28 and TRBJ1-1, with D perhaps matching TRBD1 (5 bases). Germline V gene data show CDR1 as MDHEN and CDR2 as SYDVKM. This CDR3 has 14 amino acids. Trimming removed 2 bases from V and 0 bases from J, with 7 bases in between. CDR3 region: CASSLQGLNTEAFF. In nucleotides, the CDR3 is TGTGCCAGCAGTTTACAGGGCCTGAACACTGAAGCTTTCTTT.

This clonotype has a count of ten or more. The germline gene is not matched at one end of the junction; a read error may be the cause. This chain connects TRBV20-1 to TRBJ2-1; 7 bases fit TRBD2. Germline values: CDR1 DFQATT, CDR2 SNEGSKA (reference sequence). The CDR3 extends over 12 amino acids. The DNA for the CDR3 is TGCAGTGCTAGATACGAAAGCGGGGCGAGGGTCTTC. Translated: CSARYESGARVF.

The chain employs TRBV6-5 and TRBJ2-7; D is undetermined. The CDR3 consists of 11 residues. V was shortened by 4 bases and J by 9 bases, with 10 bases between the two germline ends. Germline V gives CDR1 MNHEY, CDR2 SVGAGI. CDR3 nucleotides: TGTGCCAGCAGTTGTGGACCCATGCAGTACTTC. Translated: CASSCGPMQYF.

This clonotype appeared a single time. The chain links TRBV30 to TRBJ1-1, with a possible D match to TRBD1 (6 bases). The CDR3 has 15 amino acids. CDR1 and CDR2 from the germline V gene are GTSNPN and SVGIG (reference sequence). V lost 0 bases to trimming and J lost 0 bases, with 11 bases between them. DNA of the CDR3: TGTGCCTGGAGTGTAGGGGCAGGGGTGAACACTGAAGCTTTCTTT. Amino acid sequence: CAWSVGAGVNTEAFF.

Sample share makes this clonotype medium-sized. This sequence joins TRBV19 and TRBJ2-2, with TRBD2 matching 9 bases. With V trimmed by 2 bases and J by 6 bases, 4 bases remained unmatched. The germline gives CDR1 LNHDA, CDR2 SQIVND (reference sequence). The CDR3 is 15 amino acids. CDR3 nucleotides: TGTGCCAGTAGTATACTAGCGGGAAGGGCCGGGGAGCTGTTTTTT. Translation gives CASSILAGRAGELFF.

The chain has TRBV6-1 and TRBJ2-7; 8 bases are a match to TRBD1. CDR1 and CDR2 (germline): MNHNS, SASEGT. The CDR3 spans 15 residues. Trimming at V came to 5 bases and at J to 3 bases, leaving 9 bases not matched to a gene. The CDR3 loop reads CASSPGTGSYYEQYF. The CDR3 bases are TGTGCCAGCAGTCCCGGGACAGGATCGTACTACGAGCAGTACTTC.

By share, this clonotype ranks as medium-sized. The chain has TRBV19 and TRBJ2-3, with 10 bases fitting TRBD1. Germline trimming cut 4 bases from V and 5 bases from J; bases unmatched to any gene: 9. The germline gives CDR1 LNHDA, CDR2 SQIVND (reference sequence). CDR3 length: 16 amino acids. The CDR3 is CASSNERQGAIDTQYF. CDR3 nucleotide sequence: TGTGCCAGTAGTAATGAGAGACAGGGGGCTATAGATACGCAGTATTTT.

The chain uses TRBV7-6 and TRBJ1-5; D is uncertain. CDR3 length: 16 amino acids. Germline V gene data show CDR1 as SGHVS and CDR2 as FNYEAQ. Between the trimmed V and J ends, which lost 4 bases and 0 bases, there was a span of 13 bases. CDR3 residues: CASSSSDDYSNQPQHF. CDR3 coding DNA: TGTGCCAGCAGCTCGTCGGACGATTATAGCAATCAGCCCCAGCATTTT.

This clonotype has just one count. A single base separates this from a much larger clone, so it may be a read error. The rearrangement joins TRBV7-2 to TRBJ2-5; tentative D call: TRBD2 (5 bases). The CDR3 runs 13 residues. In germline, CDR1 is SGHTA, CDR2 FQGNSA. This chain's CDR3 is CASSLGPGETHYF. The CDR3 nucleotides read TGTGCCAGCAGCTTAGGCCCTGGGGAGACCCATTACTTC.

This clonotype was seen many times. One junction end disagrees with the germline gene, perhaps due to a read error. The chain joins TRBV7-7 to TRBJ2-7; 10 bases match TRBD2. Looked up from germline, CDR1 is SSHAT and CDR2 is FNYEAQ (reference sequence). There are 16 residues in the CDR3. As DNA, the CDR3 is TGTGCTAGCAGTAAGGGGGGAGCGGGAGGGGCCTACGAGCAGTACTTC. Amino acid sequence: CASSKGGAGGAYEQYF.

The V call is TRBV28, the J call TRBJ2-1, with TRBD2 identical over 9 bases. J was trimmed by 8 bases and V by 4 bases; bases with no gene match: 3. The CDR3 is 13 residues long. The germline V gene encodes CDR1 MDHEN and CDR2 SYDVKM. The CDR3 coding sequence is TGTGCCAGCAGTTCCTTAGCGGGAGATGAGCAGTTCTTC. Its translation is CASSSLAGDEQFF. Together with reference TRBV28 and TRBJ2-1, the CDR3 gives the full variable domain: DVKVTQSSRYLVKRTGEKVFLECVQDMDHENMFWYRQDPGLGLRLIYFSYDVKMKEKGDIPEGYSVSREKKERFSLILESASTNQTSMYLCASSSLAGDEQFFGPGTRLTVL.

This rearrangement joins TRBV6-1 to TRBJ2-7; D possibly corresponds to TRBD2 (5 bases). Germline CDR1 MNHNS, CDR2 SASEGT. This CDR3 is 14 amino acids long. With 6 bases removed from V and 0 bases from J, the gap between germline ends came to 12 bases. CDR3 sequence reads: CASSPHGSSYEQYF. The CDR3 bases are TGTGCCAGCAGCCCGCATGGGAGCTCCTACGAGCAGTACTTC.